This T cell receptor (beta chain) was observed in a study of CD8+ T cells in alopecia areata. Overall study results and limits: Alopecia totalis/universalis scalp especially showed more expanded CD8+ clones than normal scalp. Scalp samples also yield sequences from resident alphabeta T cells of normal skin.

Once RNA had been extracted, it was reverse transcribed into cDNA to act as the sequencing template. Generated by immunoSEQ multiplex PCR, the TCRdb table keeps only in-frame clones and is missing some. The top ten clones hold approximately 4.9% of a sample with about 200,000 clones, 56% of them seen once. On this clone itself: Antigen specificity is unknown.

The germline V gene has CDR1 LNHDA and CDR2 SQIVND (reference sequence). The CDR3 runs to 13 residues. J gave up 10 bases and V 5 bases, and 8 bases lay outside the gene matches. This chain links TRBV19 with TRBJ2-1; 7 bases agree with TRBD1. Sample: CD8+ T cells sorted from blood. The sequence came from a human donor in good health. This chain's CDR3 is CASSPRQGDEQFF. The CDR3 region has the DNA TGTGCCAGTAGTCCCAGACAGGGTGACGAGCAGTTCTTC.